The rows below give T cell receptor beta chains drawn from one sample of a study of blood T cell repertoires in COVID-19. Using immunoSEQ multiplex PCR, the repertoire was profiled, and TCRdb retains in-frame clones only, with some absent. The sample has a few hundred thousand clones, around 83% seen once. The sample comprised PBMCs or T cells enriched from blood (not recorded which). These receptor sequences come from a middle-aged woman who had recovered from COVID-19. Each CDR3 is given with its conserved first and last residue. The D gene is left open where the match is weak. Clone size appears in some rows only: once, few, many, or a class for an expanded clone.

abundance,v_gene,j_gene,d_gene,CDR3nt,CDR3aa
-,TRBV5-1,TRBJ2-2,TRBD2,TGCGCCAGCAGCTGGGAGGGGATGAACACCGGGGAGCTGTTTTTT,CASSWEGMNTGELFF
-,TRBV2,TRBJ2-5,-,TGTGCCAGCTCGGGGGGCAGAGAGACCCAGTACTTC,CASSGGRETQYF
-,TRBV28,TRBJ2-2,TRBD2,TGTGCCAGCAGCCTGAAGGTCGGGAGGGCCTCCGGGGAGCTGTTTTTT,CASSLKVGRASGELFF
few,TRBV5-8,TRBJ2-2,TRBD2,TGTGCCAGCAGCTTGAGGGCACTAGCGGGAGGAATCGGGGAGCTGTTTTTT,CASSLRALAGGIGELFF
-,TRBV4-3,TRBJ2-3,-,TGCGCCAGCAGCCAATACAGTGGCGGGTCAGATACGCAGTATTTT,CASSQYSGGSDTQYF
-,TRBV5-1,TRBJ1-1,TRBD1,TGCGCCAGCAGCTGGGGCAGGGGGCTGAACACTGAAGCTTTCTTT,CASSWGRGLNTEAFF
-,TRBV7-9,TRBJ2-3,TRBD2,TGTGCCAGCAGCCCCAGCGGGATTAGCACAGATACGCAGTATTTT,CASSPSGISTDTQYF
-,TRBV11-3,TRBJ2-2,-,TGTGCCAGCAGCTCGGGGACAACCCGTACCGGGGAGCTGTTTTTT,CASSSGTTRTGELFF
-,TRBV7-9,TRBJ1-2,TRBD1,TGTGCCAGCAGCGCCCTCCCGACAGGGAGCTATGGCTACACCTTC,CASSALPTGSYGYTF
-,TRBV5-1,TRBJ2-7,TRBD2,TGCGCCAGCAGGGAGGGACTAGCGGGATACGAGCAGTACTTC,CASREGLAGYEQYF
once,TRBV3-1/TRBV3-2,TRBJ2-3,TRBD2,TGTGCCAGCAGCGGGAGAGCGGGAGAACCAGATACGCAGTATTTT,CASSGRAGEPDTQYF
-,TRBV25-1,TRBJ2-2,-,TGTGCCAGCAGTGAATCGGACTATTGGGAGTCCGGGGAGCTGTTTTTT,CASSESDYWESGELFF
-,TRBV5-6,TRBJ2-5,-,TGTGCCAGCAGCTCCCCGTTGGGGCCAGAGACCCAGTACTTC,CASSSPLGPETQYF
-,TRBV28,TRBJ2-7,TRBD2,TGTGCCAGCAGTTTCGGGGGGGGTAGCTCCTACGAGCAGTACTTC,CASSFGGGSSYEQYF
-,TRBV5-1,TRBJ1-4,-,TGCGCCAGCAGCTTGGGTAGCGGTGAAAAACTGTTTTTT,CASSLGSGEKLFF
-,TRBV27,TRBJ1-4,-,TGTGCCAGCAGTTACGGGGCCGGCGGGGAGAAACTGTTTTTT,CASSYGAGGEKLFF
-,TRBV27,TRBJ2-7,TRBD1,TGTGCCAGCAGTTTAGAGGGACAGGGCTACGAGCAGTACTTC,CASSLEGQGYEQYF
-,TRBV2,TRBJ2-2,-,TGTGCCAGCAGTGACGGCAGGTCGGTGGGCACCGGGGAGCTGTTTTTT,CASSDGRSVGTGELFF
-,TRBV11-2,TRBJ2-1,TRBD2,TGTGCCAGCAGCTACTCCGGGACTAGCGGCAACAATGAGCAGTTCTTC,CASSYSGTSGNNEQFF
-,TRBV9,TRBJ2-1,-,TGTGCCAGCAGCGCCCTCTACGAGCCCTCCTACAATGAGCAGTTCTTC,CASSALYEPSYNEQFF
-,TRBV7-9,TRBJ2-2,TRBD1,TGTGCCAGCAGCTCTTGGACAGGAGTCATCGGGGAGCTGTTTTTT,CASSSWTGVIGELFF
-,TRBV7-8,TRBJ2-2,TRBD2,TGTGCCAGCAGCTTACTACTAGCGGGAGCGAACACCGGGGAGCTGTTTTTT,CASSLLLAGANTGELFF
-,TRBV19,TRBJ1-1,-,TGTGCCAGTAGTAGCCACAGGTACATGAACACTGAAGCTTTCTTT,CASSSHRYMNTEAFF
-,TRBV7-2,TRBJ2-7,-,TGTGCCAGCAGCTTAGCCTCAGTTGAGCAGTACTTC,CASSLASVEQYF
-,TRBV5-4,TRBJ1-2,-,TGTGCCAGCAGCTCACCAACCGGGACAAAGAGCGGCTACACCTTC,CASSSPTGTKSGYTF
-,TRBV9,TRBJ1-1,-,TGTGCCAGCAGCTTCACAGGAGACACTGAAGCTTTCTTT,CASSFTGDTEAFF
-,TRBV19,TRBJ2-7,TRBD2,TGTGCCAGTAGTATGTGGTCTAGCGGGAGTTACGAGCAGTACTTC,CASSMWSSGSYEQYF
-,TRBV11-3,TRBJ1-6,TRBD1,TGTGCCAGCAGCTTAGATTCGGGACAGGCGAATTCACCCCTCCACTTT,CASSLDSGQANSPLHF
-,TRBV4-1,TRBJ1-6,-,TGCGCCAGCAGCCAAACGGCCGTCCCGGGTTCACCCCTCCACTTT,CASSQTAVPGSPLHF
-,TRBV16,TRBJ1-2,-,TGTGCCAGCAGCCAAGACGGGAACTATGGCTACACCTTC,CASSQDGNYGYTF
once,TRBV15,TRBJ2-1,TRBD1,TGTGCCACCAGCAGCCGGGACAGGGGCCTCAATGAGCAGTTCTTC,CATSSRDRGLNEQFF
few,TRBV27,TRBJ1-2,-,TGTGCCAGCAGTTTAGAGACAGGCTATGGCTACACCTTC,CASSLETGYGYTF
-,TRBV5-4,TRBJ2-5,TRBD1,TGTGCCAGCAGCCAGTCGGACAGGGGCTATCAAGAGACCCAGTACTTC,CASSQSDRGYQETQYF
-,TRBV6-5,TRBJ2-2,TRBD1,TGTGCCAGCAGCACAGGGGGAGGAGGGGAGCTGTTTTTT,CASSTGGGGELFF
-,TRBV7-2,TRBJ1-5,-,TGTGCCAGCAGCTCGGGTCTCAATCAGCCCCAGCATTTT,CASSSGLNQPQHF
-,TRBV2,TRBJ1-1,TRBD1,TGTGCCAGCTCGGGACAGGGAAGTAGTGACACTGAAGCTTTCTTT,CASSGQGSSDTEAFF
-,TRBV28,TRBJ1-1,TRBD1,TGTGCCAGCAGTTTAGTGGACAGGAAGGAAGCTTTCTTT,CASSLVDRKEAFF
once,TRBV7-3,TRBJ2-2,TRBD1,TGTGCCAGCAGCTTGCGGGACAGGGGGCCCGGGGAGCTGTTTTTT,CASSLRDRGPGELFF
-,TRBV7-2,TRBJ2-7,-,TGTGCCAGCAGCAAACTTGCTAGCTCCTACGAGCAGTACTTC,CASSKLASSYEQYF
-,TRBV5-5,TRBJ2-1,-,TGTGCCAGCAGCCGCGGGTACAATGAGCAGTTCTTC,CASSRGYNEQFF